This T cell receptor beta chain came from a study of neoadjuvant nivolumab and ipilimumab in lung cancer. The germline V gene encodes CDR1 GTSNPN and CDR2 SVGIG (reference sequence). The CDR3 sequence is 14 residues long. Trimming removed 1 base at V and 5 bases at J, with 15 bases between. Sequencing was performed with immunoSEQ multiplex PCR; in TCRdb, only in-frame clones are kept and a portion is missing. The top ten clones hold about 2.4% of a sample with about 7,700 clones, 89% of them seen once. The sequences come from tumor tissue, collected after neoadjuvant nivolumab, alone or with ipilimumab, at or shortly before surgery. This receptor was identified in an adult with non-small cell lung cancer. Some clones in this sample may be carry-over from other donors' samples. The chain employs TRBV30 and TRBJ2-7; perhaps D is TRBD1 or TRBD2 (6 bases each). The CDR3 here is CAWSEGGRVDEQYF. In nucleotides, the CDR3 is TGTGCCTGGAGTGAGGGGGGCAGGGTGGACGAGCAGTACTTC.